Sequencing of this T cell receptor beta chain was carried out in a study of blood T cell repertoires in COVID-19. About the research overall: Material from acute and convalescent COVID-19 was sourced from the United States, Italy and Spain.

Authors' data handling: Estimates of nucleated cell counts were drawn from the amplification of reference gene primers. The repertoire was sequenced with immunoSEQ multiplex PCR; TCRdb's copy has only in-frame clones and lacks some. The V and J calls and clone size come from that table; D and trimming were worked out from the DNA. The table lists roughly 200,000 clones, roughly 84% of them singletons. This clone was seen a few times. This CDR3 comprises 15 residues. The J segment lost 2 bases and the V segment lost 2 bases, leaving 6 bases of the junction unmatched. The germline CDR1 and CDR2 sequences are MDHEN and SYDVKM.

Source material: peripheral blood. J is TRBJ2-7 and V is TRBV28; TRBD1 matches 7 bases. The TCR was taken from a human donor in a cohort sampled during active COVID-19. The CDR3 here is CASSLGTAKPYEQYF. Written as DNA, the CDR3 is TGTGCCAGCAGTTTAGGGACAGCTAAGCCCTACGAGCAGTACTTC.